One sample yielded the 24 T cell receptor beta chains listed below, sequenced in a study of T cells in Graves' hyperthyroidism and ophthalmopathy. Authors of the study amplified TCR beta CDR3 regions from RNA transcripts. RT-PCR in the first round (using the HTBI primer set) targeted the TCR CDR3. TCRdb passed the multiplex PCR reads through MiXCR, listing each CDR3 protein once. The sample consists of approximately 210,000 distinct CDR3 sequences, about 15% of them appearing once. Sequences were obtained from blood. The receptors stem from a man aged 50 or older with Graves' hyperthyroidism.

V is TRBV29-1 and J is TRBJ2-1; 7 bases are shared with TRBD1. Germline CDR1 reads SQVTM; CDR2 reads ANQGSEA. With 0 bases clipped from V and 7 bases from J, the junction kept 9 bases outside the gene matches. This CDR3 region has 15 residues. The chain's CDR3 is CSVEDQDRVGNEQFF. CDR3 DNA: TGCAGCGTTGAAGATCAAGACAGGGTAGGGAATGAGCAGTTCTTC.

This clonotype was seen a handful of times. In DNA form, the CDR3 reads TGTGCCAGCAGCTTAATCCCGGACTTTGACGAGCAGTACTTC. Protein sequence: CASSLIPDFDEQYF. The rearrangement joins TRBV7-6 to TRBJ2-7, with D possibly matching TRBD2 (5 bases). The CDR3 has 14 amino acids. With 2 bases removed from V and 5 bases from J, the gap between germline ends came to 13 bases. CDR1 is SGHVS and CDR2 is FNYEAQ in the germline V gene.

The chain combines TRBV6-5 with TRBJ1-1; no firm D call. The CDR3 runs to 14 residues. From germline, CDR1 is MNHEY and CDR2 SVGAGI. The V gene lost 1 base and the J gene lost 1 base, with 7 bases spanning the gap. CDR3 nucleotide sequence: TGTGCCAGCAGTTACTTAGGCAAGAACACTGAAGCTTTCTTT. Encoded protein: CASSYLGKNTEAFF.

This clonotype has a count of ten or more. The chain carries TRBV12-3 or TRBV12-4 and TRBJ2-3; 7 positions agree with TRBD2. After removal of 2 bases from V and 9 bases from J, the junction contained 5 bases not matched to a gene. The CDR3 contains 13 residues. As DNA, the CDR3 is TGTGCCAGCAGTTTACCTAGCGGAGGCACGCAGTATTTT. This translates into CASSLPSGGTQYF.

This clonotype was counted at least ten times. The genes are TRBV20-1 and TRBJ2-7; D gene ambiguous. CDR1 and CDR2 (germline): DFQATT, SNEGSKA (reference sequence). Deletions cut 5 bases from V and 2 bases from J, with 16 bases between. The CDR3 length is 14 residues. The CDR3 DNA is TGCAGTGCTCGGCGCGGCGTTGGGACCTACGAGCAGTACTTC. Protein product: CSARRGVGTYEQYF.

The J gene is TRBJ2-1, the V gene TRBV30; 7 positions match TRBD1. V was clipped by 2 bases and J by 0 bases; unmatched bases: 7. The CDR3 totals 16 residues. Germline V gene sequence: CDR1 GTSNPN, CDR2 SVGIG (reference sequence). CDR3 in amino acids: CAWSNLGQYSYNEQFF. The CDR3 DNA reads as TGTGCCTGGAGTAACTTGGGACAGTACTCCTACAATGAGCAGTTCTTC.

This clonotype was counted many times. The chain links TRBV7-2 to TRBJ2-3; perhaps TRBD2 as D (5 bases). This CDR3 has 15 residues. CDR1 is SGHTA, CDR2 FQGNSA, per germline. V was clipped by 1 base and J by 2 bases, with 10 bases between them. CDR3 sequence reads: CASSLGGISTDTQYF. The CDR3 DNA reads TGTGCCAGCAGCTTAGGAGGGATCTCCACAGATACGCAGTATTTT.

This clonotype showed up many times. V and J are TRBV3-1 and TRBJ2-5; D possibly corresponds to TRBD2 (5 bases). V lost 0 bases and J lost 1, with 12 bases in between. The CDR3 runs to 16 residues. From germline, CDR1 is LGHDT and CDR2 YNNKEL (reference sequence). CDR3 DNA: TGTGCCAGCAGCCAAGATCTTATGAGGGCCCAAGAGACCCAGTACTTC. Amino acid sequence: CASSQDLMRAQETQYF.

The chain couples TRBV28 to TRBJ2-1; possible D gene TRBD2, 5 bases. The V and J ends lost 6 bases and 2 bases respectively, with 8 bases between them. Germline values: CDR1 MDHEN, CDR2 SYDVKM. The CDR3 totals 13 residues. This CDR3 reads CASSSGAYNEQFF. In DNA form, the CDR3 reads TGTGCCAGCAGCTCCGGGGCCTACAATGAGCAGTTCTTC.

The table lists this clonotype with many counts. V gene TRBV20-1 combines with J gene TRBJ2-3; 13 nucleotides align to TRBD2. Trimming at V came to 4 bases and at J to 6 bases, leaving 7 bases not matched to a gene. Germline V gene sequence: CDR1 DFQATT, CDR2 SNEGSKA (reference sequence). This CDR3 spans 15 amino acids. CDR3 region: CSAKHPLAGGDTQYF. Here the CDR3 DNA reads TGCAGTGCTAAACACCCACTAGCGGGAGGGGATACGCAGTATTTT.

This clonotype was counted a few times. The V call is TRBV6-2 or TRBV6-3, the J call TRBJ2-3, with 11 bases fitting TRBD2. V lost 0 bases to trimming and J lost 6 bases; unmatched junction nucleotides: 5. CDR1 is MNHEY and CDR2 is SVGEGT in the germline V gene. The CDR3 runs 16 residues. CDR3 nucleotides: TGTGCCAGCAGTTACTCGATGCCTAGCGGGAGGGATACGCAGTATTTT. It specifies CASSYSMPSGRDTQYF.

This clonotype was observed a handful of times. The rearrangement links TRBV5-1 to TRBJ2-7; D may be TRBD2 (5 bases). CDR1 SGHRS and CDR2 YFSETQ come from the germline V gene. The CDR3 contains 15 residues. Trimming removed 4 bases at V and 0 bases at J, with 14 bases between. The CDR3 reads CASSGRGESSYEQYF. The DNA of the CDR3 is TGCGCCAGCAGCGGTCGGGGTGAGAGCTCCTACGAGCAGTACTTC. The full variable domain, its missing parts supplied by reference TRBV5-1 and TRBJ2-7, is KAGVTQTPRYLIKTRGQQVTLSCSPISGHRSVSWYQQTPGQGLQFLFEYFSETQRNKGNFPGRFSGRQFSNSRSEMNVSTLELGDSALYLCASSGRGESSYEQYFGPGTRLTVT.

This clonotype was seen repeatedly, ten times or more. The chain uses TRBV6-1 and TRBJ2-6, with D possibly being TRBD2 (6 bases). CDR1 and CDR2 (germline): MNHNS, SASEGT. Trimming removed 6 bases from V and 0 bases from J, with 15 bases in between. This CDR3 is 17 amino acids long. The CDR3 reads CASSPGLPVSGANVLTF. The CDR3 DNA is TGTGCCAGCAGCCCGGGACTTCCCGTCTCTGGGGCCAACGTCCTGACTTTC.

This clonotype was recorded many times. The chain employs TRBV15 and TRBJ2-7; no definite D call. CDR3 length equals 15 residues. Germline V gives CDR1 LNHNV, CDR2 YYDKDF (reference sequence). Trimming stripped 4 bases from V and 2 bases from J, with 15 bases between. CDR3 loop: CATSISPVTTYEQYF. CDR3 sequence (DNA): TGTGCCACCAGCATCAGTCCAGTTACTACCTACGAGCAGTACTTC. Full variable domain (outside the CDR3, taken from reference TRBV15 and TRBJ2-7): DAMVIQNPRYQVTQFGKPVTLSCSQTLNHNVMYWYQQKSSQAPKLLFHYYDKDFNNEADTPDNFQSRRPNTSFCFLDIRSPGLGDTAMYLCATSISPVTTYEQYFGPGTRLTVT.

This clonotype appeared many times. The gene calls are TRBV13 and TRBJ2-7; 8 positions agree with TRBD1. The CDR3 length is 15 residues. CDR1 and CDR2 from the germline V gene are PRHDT and FYEKMQ (reference sequence). The J segment lost 6 bases and the V segment lost 4 bases, leaving 11 bases of the junction unmatched. The CDR3 DNA follows: TGTGCCAGCAGCTCCCCGGACAGGGTTGTCGGCGAGCAGTACTTC. Its translation: CASSSPDRVVGEQYF.

V is TRBV6-5 and J is TRBJ2-3, with D hard to call. The germline gives CDR1 MNHEY, CDR2 SVGAGI. The CDR3 sequence is 14 residues long. V lost 0 bases, J lost 1 base, and 5 bases lay in between. CDR3 sequence reads: CASSYSTGTDTQYF. DNA of the CDR3: TGTGCCAGCAGTTACTCCACAGGCACAGATACGCAGTATTTT.

The V call is TRBV5-4, the J call TRBJ2-2; 7 nucleotides agree with TRBD2. The CDR3 runs to 16 residues. Trimming removed 4 bases from V and 1 base from J; junction bases left unmatched: 7. Germline assignment: CDR1 SGHNT and CDR2 YYREEE (reference sequence). CDR3 coding DNA: TGTGCCAGCAGCGGAACCTTAGCGGGGAACACCGGGGAGCTGTTTTTT. Amino acids: CASSGTLAGNTGELFF.

The rearrangement uses TRBV20-1 and TRBJ2-1; 12 bases match TRBD2. This CDR3 region has 12 residues. J lost 8 bases, V lost 6 bases, and 2 bases had no gene match. In germline, CDR1 is DFQATT, CDR2 SNEGSKA (reference sequence). CDR3 nucleotides: TGCAGTGCGACTAGCGGGAGTGATGAGCAGTTCTTC. It yields the protein CSATSGSDEQFF.

This clonotype was observed at least ten times. This chain joins TRBV2 and TRBJ2-7, with 7 bases lining up with TRBD2. Germline V gene data show CDR1 as SNHLY and CDR2 as FYNNEI. CDR3 size: 16 residues. Trimming took 1 base from V and 3 from J; bases not matched to a gene: 9. The CDR3 bases are TGTGCCAGCAGTGAAGGGGAGGGAACGAACTTCTACGAGCAGTACTTC. Translation: CASSEGEGTNFYEQYF.

The DNA of the CDR3 is TGTGCCACCAGTGAGTCCAACGACCCCGAGACCCAGTACTTC. Encoded protein: CATSESNDPETQYF. The V and J genes are TRBV24-1 and TRBJ2-5; no firm D call. The V end lost 4 bases, the J end lost 5 bases, and 13 bases lay between the germline ends. This CDR3 contains 14 residues. Germline CDR1 and CDR2: KGHDR and SFDVKD.

The chain couples TRBV4-1 to TRBJ2-7, with 7 bases identical to TRBD1. CDR3 size: 13 residues. V was clipped by 2 bases and J by 5 bases; unmatched bases: 3. Germline V gene data show CDR1 as MGHRA and CDR2 as YSYEKL. CDR3 nucleotide sequence: TGCGCCAGCAGCCAAAGACAGGGACACGAGCAGTACTTC. Translated, it gives CASSQRQGHEQYF.

This clonotype showed up many times. V gene TRBV6-1 combines with J gene TRBJ2-5; either TRBD1 or TRBD2 may supply D (5 bases each). Trimming stripped 5 bases from V and 4 bases from J, with 17 bases between. Germline values: CDR1 MNHNS, CDR2 SASEGT. The CDR3 consists of 15 residues. This chain's CDR3 is CASSYEGTRRETQYF. The CDR3 DNA sequence: TGTGCCAGCAGTTACGAGGGGACCCGCCGAGAGACCCAGTACTTC.

In this sample, this clonotype turned up a few times. This chain links TRBV29-1 with TRBJ2-1, with 9 positions matching TRBD2. CDR1 and CDR2 (germline): SQVTM, ANQGSEA. J was trimmed by 8 bases and V by 3 bases; bases with no gene match: 11. The CDR3 sequence is 15 residues long. CDR3 in DNA: TGCAGCGTTGACCGGGGACTAGCTCGCGGGGATGAGCAGTTCTTC. Amino acid sequence: CSVDRGLARGDEQFF.

The chain joins TRBV30 to TRBJ2-1, with 8 bases lining up with TRBD2. With V trimmed by 4 bases and J by 8 bases, 7 bases remained unmatched. Germline CDR1 GTSNPN, CDR2 SVGIG (reference sequence). The CDR3 is 13 amino acids. In nucleotides, the CDR3 is TGTGCCTGGATACGGAGCGGGAGCGATGAGCAGTTCTTC. Translation: CAWIRSGSDEQFF.